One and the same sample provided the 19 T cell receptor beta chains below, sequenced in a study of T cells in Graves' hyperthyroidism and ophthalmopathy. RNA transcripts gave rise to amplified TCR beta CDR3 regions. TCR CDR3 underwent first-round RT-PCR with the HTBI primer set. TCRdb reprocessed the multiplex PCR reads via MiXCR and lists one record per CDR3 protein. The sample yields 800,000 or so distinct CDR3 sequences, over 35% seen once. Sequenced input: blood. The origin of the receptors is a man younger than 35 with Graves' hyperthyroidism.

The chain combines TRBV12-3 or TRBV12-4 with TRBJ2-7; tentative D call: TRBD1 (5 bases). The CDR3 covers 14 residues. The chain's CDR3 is CAPPNPGHYYEQYF. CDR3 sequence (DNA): TGTGCTCCCCCCAACCCAGGACACTACTACGAGCAGTACTTC.

CDR3 sequence: CASRPQGDGSPLHF. The CDR3 DNA sequence: TGTGCCAGCAGACCACAGGGCGATGGTTCACCCCTCCACTTT. V and J are TRBV6-5 and TRBJ1-6; D is perhaps TRBD1 (6 bases). Trimming left V 6 bases short and J 9 bases short, with 15 bases between. Germline V gives CDR1 MNHEY, CDR2 SVGAGI. The CDR3 contains 14 residues.

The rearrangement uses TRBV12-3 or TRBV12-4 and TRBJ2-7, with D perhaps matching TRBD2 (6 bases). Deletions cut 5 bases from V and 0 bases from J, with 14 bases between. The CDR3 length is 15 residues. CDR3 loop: CASSRLVPSSYEQYF. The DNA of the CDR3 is TGTGCCAGCAGTCGACTAGTTCCAAGCTCCTACGAGCAGTACTTC.

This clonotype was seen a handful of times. CDR3 sequence (DNA): TGCAGTGCTAGAGGTGGGAGTTCACTCTACGAGCAGTACTTC. It yields the protein CSARGGSSLYEQYF. The V and J genes are TRBV20-1 and TRBJ2-7; possible D gene TRBD2, 5 bases. This CDR3 is built from 14 residues. Germline CDR1 is DFQATT and CDR2 is SNEGSKA (reference sequence). V was pared by 1 base and J by 3 bases, with 13 bases between.

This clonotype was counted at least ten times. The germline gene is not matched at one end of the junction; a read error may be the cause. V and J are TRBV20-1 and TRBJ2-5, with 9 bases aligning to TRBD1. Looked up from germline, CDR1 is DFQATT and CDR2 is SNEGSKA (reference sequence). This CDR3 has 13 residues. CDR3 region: CSSRDRGKETQYF. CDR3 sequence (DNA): TGCAGTTCTAGAGACAGGGGGAAAGAGACCCAGTACTTC.

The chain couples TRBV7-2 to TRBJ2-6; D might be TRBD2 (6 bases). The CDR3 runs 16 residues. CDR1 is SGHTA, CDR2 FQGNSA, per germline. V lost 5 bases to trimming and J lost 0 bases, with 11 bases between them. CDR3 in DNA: TGTGCCAGCAGCCCCCGGGGGAGCTCTGGGGCCAACGTCCTGACTTTC. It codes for CASSPRGSSGANVLTF. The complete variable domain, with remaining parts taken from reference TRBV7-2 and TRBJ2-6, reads GAGVSQSPSNKVTEKGKDVELRCDPISGHTALYWYRQSLGQGLEFLIYFQGNSAPDKSGLPSDRFSAERTGGSVSTLTIQRTQQEDSAVYLCASSPRGSSGANVLTFGAGSRLTVL.

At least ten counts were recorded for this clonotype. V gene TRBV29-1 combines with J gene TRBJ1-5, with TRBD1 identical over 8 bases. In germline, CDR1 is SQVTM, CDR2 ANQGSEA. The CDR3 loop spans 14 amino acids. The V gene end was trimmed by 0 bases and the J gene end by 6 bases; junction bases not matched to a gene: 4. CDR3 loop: CSVEEGQGGQPQHF. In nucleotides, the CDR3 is TGCAGCGTTGAAGAAGGACAGGGAGGTCAGCCCCAGCATTTT.

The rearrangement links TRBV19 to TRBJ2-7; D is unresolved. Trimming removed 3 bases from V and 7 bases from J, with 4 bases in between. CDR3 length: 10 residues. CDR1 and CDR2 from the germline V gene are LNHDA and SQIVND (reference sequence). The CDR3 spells CASSIWEQYF. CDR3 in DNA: TGTGCCAGTAGTATCTGGGAGCAGTACTTC. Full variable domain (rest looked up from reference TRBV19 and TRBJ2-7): DGGITQSPKYLFRKEGQNVTLSCEQNLNHDAMYWYRQDPGQGLRLIYYSQIVNDFQKGDIAEGYSVSREKKESFPLTVTSAQKNPTAFYLCASSIWEQYFGPGTRLTVT.

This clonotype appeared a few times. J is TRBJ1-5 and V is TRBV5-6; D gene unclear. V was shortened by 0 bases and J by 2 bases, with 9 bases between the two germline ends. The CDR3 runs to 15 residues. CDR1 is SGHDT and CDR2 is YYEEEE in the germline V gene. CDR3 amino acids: CASSLGLRGNQPQHF. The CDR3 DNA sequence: TGTGCCAGCAGCTTGGGCCTCCGGGGCAATCAGCCCCAGCATTTT.

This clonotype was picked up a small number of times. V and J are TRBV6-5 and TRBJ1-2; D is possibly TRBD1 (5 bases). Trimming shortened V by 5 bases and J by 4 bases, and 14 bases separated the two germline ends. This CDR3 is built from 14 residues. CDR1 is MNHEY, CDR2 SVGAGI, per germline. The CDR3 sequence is CASSAGTDLYGYTF. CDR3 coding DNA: TGTGCCAGCAGTGCCGGGACGGATCTCTATGGCTACACCTTC.

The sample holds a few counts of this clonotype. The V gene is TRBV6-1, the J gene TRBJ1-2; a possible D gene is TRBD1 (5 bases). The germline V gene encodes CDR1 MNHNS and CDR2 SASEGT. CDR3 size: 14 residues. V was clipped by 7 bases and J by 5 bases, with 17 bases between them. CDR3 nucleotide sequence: TGTGCCAGCACCCGGGGGGGGTGGGAGTATGGCTACACCTTC. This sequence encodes CASTRGGWEYGYTF.

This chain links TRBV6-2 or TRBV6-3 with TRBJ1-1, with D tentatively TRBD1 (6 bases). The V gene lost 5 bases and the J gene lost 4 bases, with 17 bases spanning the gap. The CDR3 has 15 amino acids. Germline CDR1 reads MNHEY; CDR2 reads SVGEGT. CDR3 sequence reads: CASSIDGTRGTEAFF. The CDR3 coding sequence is TGTGCCAGCAGTATTGACGGGACCAGGGGCACTGAAGCTTTCTTT.

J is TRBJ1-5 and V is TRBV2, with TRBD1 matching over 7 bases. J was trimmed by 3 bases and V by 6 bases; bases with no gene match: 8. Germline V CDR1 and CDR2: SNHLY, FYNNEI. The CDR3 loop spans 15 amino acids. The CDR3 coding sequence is TGTGCCAGCAGCGGCCGACAGGGTTTCAATCAGCCCCAGCATTTT. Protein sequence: CASSGRQGFNQPQHF.

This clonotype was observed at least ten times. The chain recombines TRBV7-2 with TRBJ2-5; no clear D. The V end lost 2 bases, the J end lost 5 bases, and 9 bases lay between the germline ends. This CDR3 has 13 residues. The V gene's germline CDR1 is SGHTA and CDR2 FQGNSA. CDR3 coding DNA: TGTGCCAGCAGCTTACTTTTCGGGGAGACCCAGTACTTC. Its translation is CASSLLFGETQYF. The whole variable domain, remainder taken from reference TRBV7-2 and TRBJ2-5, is GAGVSQSPSNKVTEKGKDVELRCDPISGHTALYWYRQSLGQGLEFLIYFQGNSAPDKSGLPSDRFSAERTGGSVSTLTIQRTQQEDSAVYLCASSLLFGETQYFGPGTRLLVL.

The CDR3 DNA sequence: TGTGCCAGCAGTTACTCGATTCTCCAAGGGGGCTATGGCTACACCTTC. It codes for CASSYSILQGGYGYTF. This chain joins TRBV6-5 and TRBJ1-2, with D possibly being TRBD1 (6 bases). The CDR3 contains 16 residues. From germline, CDR1 is MNHEY and CDR2 SVGAGI. With 0 bases removed from V and 4 bases from J, the gap between germline ends came to 15 bases.

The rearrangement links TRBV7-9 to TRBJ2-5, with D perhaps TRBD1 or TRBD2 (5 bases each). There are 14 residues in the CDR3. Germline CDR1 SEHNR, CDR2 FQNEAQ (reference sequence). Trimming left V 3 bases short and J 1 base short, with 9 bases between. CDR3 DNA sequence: TGTGCCAGCAGCTTCGAGGGGTCCCAAGAGACCCAGTACTTC. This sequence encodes CASSFEGSQETQYF.

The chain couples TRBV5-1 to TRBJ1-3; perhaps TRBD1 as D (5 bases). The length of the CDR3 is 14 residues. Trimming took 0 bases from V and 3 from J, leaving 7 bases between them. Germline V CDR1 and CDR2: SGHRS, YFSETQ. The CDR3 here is CASSLAGVGNTIYF. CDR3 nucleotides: TGCGCCAGCAGCTTGGCGGGGGTTGGAAACACCATATATTTT.

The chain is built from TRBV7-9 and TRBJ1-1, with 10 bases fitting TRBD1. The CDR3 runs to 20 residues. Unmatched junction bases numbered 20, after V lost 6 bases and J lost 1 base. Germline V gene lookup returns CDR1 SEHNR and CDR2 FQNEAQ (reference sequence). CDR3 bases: TGTGCCAGCAGTCCCGGTACTGGGGGACAGGGGTCCCAGGGGAACACTGAAGCTTTCTTT. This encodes CASSPGTGGQGSQGNTEAFF. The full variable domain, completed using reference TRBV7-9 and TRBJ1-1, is DTGVSQNPRHKITKRGQNVTFRCDPISEHNRLYWYRQTLGQGPEFLTYFQNEAQLEKSRLLSDRFSAERPKGSFSTLEIQRTEQGDSAMYLCASSPGTGGQGSQGNTEAFFGQGTRLTVV.

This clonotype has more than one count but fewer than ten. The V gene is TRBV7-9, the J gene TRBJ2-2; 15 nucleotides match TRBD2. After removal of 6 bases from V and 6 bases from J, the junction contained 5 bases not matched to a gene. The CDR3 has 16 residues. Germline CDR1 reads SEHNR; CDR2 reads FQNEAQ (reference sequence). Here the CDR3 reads CASRGLAGGRSGELFF. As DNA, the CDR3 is TGTGCCAGCAGAGGACTAGCGGGAGGGCGGTCCGGGGAGCTGTTTTTT. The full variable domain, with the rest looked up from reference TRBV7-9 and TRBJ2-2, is DTGVSQNPRHKITKRGQNVTFRCDPISEHNRLYWYRQTLGQGPEFLTYFQNEAQLEKSRLLSDRFSAERPKGSFSTLEIQRTEQGDSAMYLCASRGLAGGRSGELFFGEGSRLTVL.